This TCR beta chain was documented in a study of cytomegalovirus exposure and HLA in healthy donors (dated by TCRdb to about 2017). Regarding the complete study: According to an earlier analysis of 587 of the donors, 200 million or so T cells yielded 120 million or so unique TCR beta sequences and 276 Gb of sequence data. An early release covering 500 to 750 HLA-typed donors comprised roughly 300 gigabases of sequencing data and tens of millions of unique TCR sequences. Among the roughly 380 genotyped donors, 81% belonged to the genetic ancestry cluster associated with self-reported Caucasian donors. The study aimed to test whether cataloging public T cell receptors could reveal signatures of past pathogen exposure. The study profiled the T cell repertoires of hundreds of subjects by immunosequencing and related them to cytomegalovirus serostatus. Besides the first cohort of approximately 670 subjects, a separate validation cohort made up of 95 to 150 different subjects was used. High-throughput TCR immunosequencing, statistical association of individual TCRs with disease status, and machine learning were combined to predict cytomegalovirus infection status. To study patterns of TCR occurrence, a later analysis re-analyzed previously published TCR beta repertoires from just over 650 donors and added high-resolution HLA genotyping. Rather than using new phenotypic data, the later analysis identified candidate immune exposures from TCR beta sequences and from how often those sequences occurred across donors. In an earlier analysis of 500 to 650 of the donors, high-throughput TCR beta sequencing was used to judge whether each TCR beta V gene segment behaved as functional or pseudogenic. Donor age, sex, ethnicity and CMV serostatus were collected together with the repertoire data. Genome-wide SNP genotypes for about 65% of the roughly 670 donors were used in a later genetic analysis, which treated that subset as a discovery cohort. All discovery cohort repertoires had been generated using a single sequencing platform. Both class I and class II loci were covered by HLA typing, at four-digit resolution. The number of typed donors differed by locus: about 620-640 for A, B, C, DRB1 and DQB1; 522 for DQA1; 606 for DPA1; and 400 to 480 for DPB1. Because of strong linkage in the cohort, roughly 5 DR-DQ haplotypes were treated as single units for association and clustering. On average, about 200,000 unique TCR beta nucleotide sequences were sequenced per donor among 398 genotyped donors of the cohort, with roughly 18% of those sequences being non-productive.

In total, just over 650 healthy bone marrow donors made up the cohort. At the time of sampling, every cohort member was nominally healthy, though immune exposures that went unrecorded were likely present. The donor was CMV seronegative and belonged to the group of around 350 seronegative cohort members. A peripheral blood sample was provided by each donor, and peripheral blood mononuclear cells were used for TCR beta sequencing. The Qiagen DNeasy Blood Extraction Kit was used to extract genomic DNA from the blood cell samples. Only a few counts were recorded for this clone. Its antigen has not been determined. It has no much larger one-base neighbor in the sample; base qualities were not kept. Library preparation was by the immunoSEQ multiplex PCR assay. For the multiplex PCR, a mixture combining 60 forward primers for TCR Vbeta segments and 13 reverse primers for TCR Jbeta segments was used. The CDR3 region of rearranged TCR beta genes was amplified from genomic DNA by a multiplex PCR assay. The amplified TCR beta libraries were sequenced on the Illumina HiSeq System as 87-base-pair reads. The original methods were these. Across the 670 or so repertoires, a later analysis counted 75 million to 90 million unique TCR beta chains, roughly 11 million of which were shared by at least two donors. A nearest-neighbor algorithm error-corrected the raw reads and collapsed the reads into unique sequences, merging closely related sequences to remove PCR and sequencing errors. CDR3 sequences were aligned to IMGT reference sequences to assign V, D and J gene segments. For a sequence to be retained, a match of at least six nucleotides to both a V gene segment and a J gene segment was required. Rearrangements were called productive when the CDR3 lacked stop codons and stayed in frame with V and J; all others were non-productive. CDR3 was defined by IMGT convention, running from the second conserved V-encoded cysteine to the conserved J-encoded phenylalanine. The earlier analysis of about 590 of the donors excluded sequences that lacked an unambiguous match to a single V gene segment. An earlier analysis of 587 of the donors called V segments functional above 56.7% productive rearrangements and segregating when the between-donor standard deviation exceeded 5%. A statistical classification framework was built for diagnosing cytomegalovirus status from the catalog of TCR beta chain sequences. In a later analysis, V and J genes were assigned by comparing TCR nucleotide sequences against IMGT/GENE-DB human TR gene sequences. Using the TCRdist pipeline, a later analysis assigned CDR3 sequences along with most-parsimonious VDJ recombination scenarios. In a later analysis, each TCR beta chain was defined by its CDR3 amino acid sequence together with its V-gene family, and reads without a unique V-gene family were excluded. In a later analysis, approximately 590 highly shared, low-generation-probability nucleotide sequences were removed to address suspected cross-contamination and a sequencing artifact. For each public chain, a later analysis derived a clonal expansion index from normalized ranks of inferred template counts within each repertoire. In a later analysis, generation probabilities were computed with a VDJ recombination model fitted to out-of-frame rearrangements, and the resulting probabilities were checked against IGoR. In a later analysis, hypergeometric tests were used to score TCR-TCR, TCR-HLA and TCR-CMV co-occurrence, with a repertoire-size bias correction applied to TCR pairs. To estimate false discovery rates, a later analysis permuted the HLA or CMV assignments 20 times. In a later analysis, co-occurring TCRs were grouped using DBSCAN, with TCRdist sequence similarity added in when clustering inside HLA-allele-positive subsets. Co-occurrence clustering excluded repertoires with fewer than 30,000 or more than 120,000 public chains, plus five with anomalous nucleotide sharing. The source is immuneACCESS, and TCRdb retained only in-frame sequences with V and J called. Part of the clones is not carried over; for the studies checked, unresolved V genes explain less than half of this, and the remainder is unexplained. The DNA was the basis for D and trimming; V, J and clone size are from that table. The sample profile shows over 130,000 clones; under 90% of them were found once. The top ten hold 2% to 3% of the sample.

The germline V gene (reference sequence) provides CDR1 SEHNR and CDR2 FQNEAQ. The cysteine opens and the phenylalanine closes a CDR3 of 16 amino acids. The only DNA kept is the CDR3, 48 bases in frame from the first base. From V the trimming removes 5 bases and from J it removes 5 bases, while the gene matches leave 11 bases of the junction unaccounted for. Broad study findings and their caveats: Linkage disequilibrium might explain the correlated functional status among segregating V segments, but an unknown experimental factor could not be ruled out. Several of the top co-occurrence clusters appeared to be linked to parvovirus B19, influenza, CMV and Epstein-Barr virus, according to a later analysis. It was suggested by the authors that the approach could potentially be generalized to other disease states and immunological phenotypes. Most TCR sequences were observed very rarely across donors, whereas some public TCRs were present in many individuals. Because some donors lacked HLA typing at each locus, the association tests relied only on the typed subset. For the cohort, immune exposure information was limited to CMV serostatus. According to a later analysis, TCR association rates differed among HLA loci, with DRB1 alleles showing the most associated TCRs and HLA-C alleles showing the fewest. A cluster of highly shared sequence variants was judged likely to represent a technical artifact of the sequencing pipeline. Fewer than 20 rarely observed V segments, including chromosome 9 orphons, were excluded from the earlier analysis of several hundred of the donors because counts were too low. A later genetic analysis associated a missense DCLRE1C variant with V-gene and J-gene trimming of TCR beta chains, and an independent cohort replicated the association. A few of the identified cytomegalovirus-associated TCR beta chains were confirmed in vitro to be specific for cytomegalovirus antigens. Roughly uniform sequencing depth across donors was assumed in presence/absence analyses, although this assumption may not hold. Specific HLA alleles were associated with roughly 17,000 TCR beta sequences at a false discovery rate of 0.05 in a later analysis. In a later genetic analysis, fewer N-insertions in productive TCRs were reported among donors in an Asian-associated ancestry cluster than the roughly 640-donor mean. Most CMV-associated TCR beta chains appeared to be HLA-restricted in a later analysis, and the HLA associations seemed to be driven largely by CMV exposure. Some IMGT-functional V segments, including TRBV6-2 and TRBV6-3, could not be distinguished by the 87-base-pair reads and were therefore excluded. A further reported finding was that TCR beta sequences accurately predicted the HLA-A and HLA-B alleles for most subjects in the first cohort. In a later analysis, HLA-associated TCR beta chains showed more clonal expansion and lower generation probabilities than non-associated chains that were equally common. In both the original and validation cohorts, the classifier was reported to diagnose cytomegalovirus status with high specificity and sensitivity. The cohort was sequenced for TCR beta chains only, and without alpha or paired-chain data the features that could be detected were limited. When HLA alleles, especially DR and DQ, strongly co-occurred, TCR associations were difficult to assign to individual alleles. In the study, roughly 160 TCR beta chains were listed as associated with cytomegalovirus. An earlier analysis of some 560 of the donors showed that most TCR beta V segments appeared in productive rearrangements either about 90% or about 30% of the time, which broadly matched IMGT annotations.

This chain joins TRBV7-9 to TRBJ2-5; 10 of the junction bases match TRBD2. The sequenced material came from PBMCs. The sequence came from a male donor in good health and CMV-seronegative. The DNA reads TGTGCCAGCAGCAGGGGTGGGGCTAGCGGGAGTGAGACCCAGTACTTC. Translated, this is CASSRGGASGSETQYF.